This entry is about one TCR beta chain. The antigen is not known. This entry is derived from a study of T cell responses to AZD1222 COVID-19 vaccine. Regarding the study as a whole: Nearly half of spike-specific TCRs reportedly go after variant regions that carry no mutations.

Assay used: immunoSEQ multiplex PCR; TCRdb lists only in-frame clones, some missing. The data hold 90,000 to 110,000 clones, with roughly 82% observed a single time. V lost 4 bases to trimming and J lost 3 bases; unmatched junction nucleotides: 8. CDR3 length: 16 amino acids. The germline CDR1 and CDR2 sequences are LNHDA and SQIVND (reference sequence). The material was peripheral blood, obtained on day 0 of AZD1222 vaccination. The receptor's source is an adult in good health. This chain uses TRBV19 with TRBJ1-3, with 8 bases matching TRBD1. The DNA for the CDR3 is TGTGCCAGTAGTAACTTGCAGGGGGCGTATGGAAACACCATATATTTT. Encoded protein: CASSNLQGAYGNTIYF.